This entry concerns a single T cell receptor (beta chain). What it recognizes is unknown. TCRdb itself ran the 5' RACE reads through MiXCR, one entry per CDR3 protein. The sample has 500,000 or so distinct CDR3 sequences, roughly 13% seen once. This sample is drawn from a study of identical twins. General observations from the study: When twins shared out-of-frame alpha sequences, those sequences had excess low generation probability.

The CDR3 length is 16 residues. Germline V CDR1 and CDR2: SGHTA, FQGNSA. Trimming pared 4 bases from V and 0 bases from J, leaving 12 bases between. Healthy Caucasians supplied all donations. A further study also used this sample, focusing on yellow fever vaccine responses in identical twins.

The J gene is TRBJ1-4, the V gene TRBV7-2; D remains unclear. Material: CD4+ T cells sorted from blood. The receptor was derived from a woman aged 18-29 years in good health. This CDR3 is CASSSGLTATNEKLFF. CDR3 DNA: TGTGCCAGCAGCTCCGGACTGACTGCAACTAATGAAAAACTGTTTTTT.